This T cell receptor beta chain was sequenced during a study of molecular identifiers for immune sequencing clone quantification. In its sample, this clonotype was seen many times. Libraries for naive CD8 T cells, which were made from around 20,000 to 1,000,000 sorted cells, drew on 10%, 30% or 50% of the RNA. Sorting defined naive CD8 T cells as CD8+CD4-CCR7+CD45RA+. The CDR3 is 16 amino acids. Trimming shortened V by 3 bases and J by 0 bases, and 13 bases separated the two germline ends. The germline CDR1 and CDR2 sequences are SGHAT and FQNNGV. TCRdb reprocessed the PCR reads via MiXCR and lists one record per CDR3 protein. The sample includes tens of thousands of distinct CDR3 sequences, approximately 22% of them seen just once.

This receptor was taken from a human donor in good health. Some libraries in this study had Jurkat cell RNA spiked in. The chain carries TRBV11-2 and TRBJ2-3, with D tentatively TRBD2 (6 bases). The sample consisted of naive CD8+ T cells from blood, with Jurkat cell RNA spiked in. Subset given: FACS-sorted CD8+CD4-CCR7+CD45RA+ naive T cells. The CDR3 loop reads CASSFVADFSTDTQYF. DNA for the CDR3: TGTGCCAGCAGCTTCGTAGCGGATTTTAGCACAGATACGCAGTATTTT.